These 21 T cell receptor beta chains share one sample of origin, sequenced in a study of technical replicates of blood from a few donors. TCRdb keeps only in-frame clones here, not all; method: immunoSEQ multiplex PCR. The sample holds 55,000 to 75,000 clones, about 95% seen once. The specimen sequenced was PBMCs. The receptors were gathered from a human donor in good health. Some clones in this sample may be carry-over from other donors' samples.

The chain recombines TRBV18 with TRBJ1-1, with D possibly being TRBD1 (6 bases). Trimming took off 4 bases at V and 10 bases at J, with 22 bases between the two ends. The CDR3 has 15 residues. Germline CDR1 KGHSH, CDR2 LQKENI. The CDR3 region has the DNA TGTGCCAGCTCACAAAACAGGGTTGGCTTCGAGGGAGCTTTCTTT. This gives the protein CASSQNRVGFEGAFF.

The chain uses TRBV5-8 and TRBJ2-7, with D tentatively TRBD1 (8 bases). V was shortened by 4 bases and J by 6 bases, with 11 bases between the two germline ends. This CDR3 is built from 12 residues. Per germline, CDR1 SGHTS and CDR2 YDEGEE. The DNA for the CDR3 is TGTGCCAGCAGCAACAGGGGGGGCGAGCAGTACTTC. Translated, it gives CASSNRGGEQYF.

This clone was seen once. This chain uses TRBV6-5 with TRBJ1-2, with D unclear. The CDR3 has 13 amino acids. V lost 2 bases to trimming and J lost 1 base, with 5 bases between them. The germline gives CDR1 MNHEY, CDR2 SVGAGI. CDR3 residues: CASSYTINYGYTF. In DNA form, the CDR3 reads TGTGCCAGCAGTTACACAATTAACTATGGCTACACCTTC.

The chain employs TRBV9 and TRBJ1-1, with TRBD1 identical over 7 bases. Per the germline V gene, CDR1 is SGDLS and CDR2 is YYNGEE. The junction had 4 bases not matched to a gene; V was cut back by 4 bases and J by 1 base. CDR3 size: 14 residues. CDR3 in DNA: TGTGCCAGCAGCTCCCGGACAGGGAACACTGAAGCTTTCTTT. Protein: CASSSRTGNTEAFF.

The chain recombines TRBV6-4 with TRBJ1-1; the D gene is possibly TRBD1 (6 bases). This CDR3 region has 15 residues. V was clipped by 0 bases and J by 2 bases, with 10 bases between them. The V gene's germline CDR1 is MRHNA and CDR2 SNTAGT. Here the CDR3 DNA reads TGTGCCAGCAGTGACTCACCGGACAGAAACACTGAAGCTTTCTTT. Translated, it gives CASSDSPDRNTEAFF.

CDR3 region: CASSLEGALDEKLFF. The DNA for the CDR3 is TGCGCCAGCAGCTTGGAGGGGGCCCTAGATGAAAAACTGTTTTTT. The V call is TRBV5-1, the J call TRBJ1-4, with TRBD1 matching 7 bases. The CDR3 is made up of 15 amino acids. The J segment lost 6 bases and the V segment lost 0 bases, leaving 5 bases of the junction unmatched. Per germline, CDR1 SGHRS and CDR2 YFSETQ.

The chain has TRBV9 and TRBJ2-5; perhaps TRBD1 as D (6 bases). The CDR3 totals 15 residues. V lost 0 bases and J 4 bases, leaving 13 bases between the germline ends. The germline V gene encodes CDR1 SGDLS and CDR2 YYNGEE. The DNA for the CDR3 is TGTGCCAGCAGCGTAGCAGGGGCCTCTTCAGAGACCCAGTACTTC. Translation gives CASSVAGASSETQYF.

The rearrangement joins TRBV6-8 to TRBJ1-4, with TRBD1 as a possible D gene (5 bases). V lost 8 bases to trimming and J lost 10 bases, with 11 bases between them. Germline assignment: CDR1 MNHGY and CDR2 SAAAGT. The CDR3 totals 11 residues. CDR3 residues: CASLLRGKLFF. For the CDR3, the DNA is TGTGCCAGCCTTCTTAGGGGAAAACTGTTTTTT.

The J gene is TRBJ2-3, the V gene TRBV6-5, with 11 bases aligning to TRBD2. Losses at the gene ends were 6 bases for V and 6 bases for J; bases not matched to a gene: 8. This CDR3 has 15 residues. Germline V gene data show CDR1 as MNHEY and CDR2 as SVGAGI. The CDR3 region is CASRSTSGMWDTQYF. CDR3 coding DNA: TGTGCCAGCAGATCGACTAGCGGGATGTGGGATACGCAGTATTTT.

This clone was detected once. V is TRBV30 and J is TRBJ1-1; the D is unclear. The ends were cut back, 4 bases at V and 0 bases at J, with 12 bases in the middle. The CDR3 has 14 residues. Germline V gene lookup returns CDR1 GTSNPN and CDR2 SVGIG (reference sequence). CDR3 sequence reads: CAWTSDSMNTEAFF. CDR3 nucleotide sequence: TGTGCCTGGACTTCGGACTCCATGAACACTGAAGCTTTCTTT.

The CDR3 region is CASSLVAGVGSEQFF. Written as DNA, the CDR3 is TGTGCCAGCAGCTTGGTTGCGGGAGTAGGAAGTGAGCAGTTCTTC. The chain combines TRBV5-4 with TRBJ2-1; 7 bases match TRBD2. CDR1 and CDR2 (germline): SGHNT, YYREEE (reference sequence). The CDR3 consists of 15 residues. With V trimmed by 0 bases and J by 9 bases, 9 bases remained unmatched. Full variable domain (rest looked up from reference TRBV5-4 and TRBJ2-1): ETGVTQSPTHLIKTRGQQVTLRCSSQSGHNTVSWYQQALGQGPQFIFQYYREEENGRGNFPPRFSGLQFPNYSSELNVNALELDDSALYLCASSLVAGVGSEQFFGPGTRLTVL.

The chain joins TRBV2 to TRBJ1-1; D not resolved. CDR1 is SNHLY and CDR2 is FYNNEI in the germline V gene. The CDR3 runs to 13 residues. Trimming cost V 6 bases and J 6 bases, with 14 bases left between them. CDR3 sequence (DNA): TGTGCCAGCAGAGAGCGGGTTGGCTCTGAAGCTTTCTTT. Protein sequence: CASRERVGSEAFF.

The chain employs TRBV27 and TRBJ2-3, with TRBD2 identical over 8 bases. Germline lookup yields CDR1 MNHEY and CDR2 SMNVEV (reference sequence). V dropped 5 bases and J dropped 6; count of bases not matched to a gene: 7. The CDR3 length is 14 residues. CDR3: CASSPGTRGDTQYF. The CDR3 DNA reads as TGTGCCAGCAGTCCTGGGACTAGGGGCGATACGCAGTATTTT.

The rearrangement joins TRBV5-6 to TRBJ2-5, with D tentatively TRBD2 (6 bases). This CDR3 has 15 amino acids. Trimming took 4 bases from V and 5 from J, leaving 18 bases between them. Germline lookup yields CDR1 SGHDT and CDR2 YYEEEE. The DNA of the CDR3 is TGTGCCAGCAGCCTCAGACTAGTAGGGGAGGAGACCCAGTACTTC. It encodes CASSLRLVGEETQYF.

The J gene is TRBJ2-7, the V gene TRBV5-4, with TRBD1 matching 9 bases. Germline lookup yields CDR1 SGHNT and CDR2 YYREEE (reference sequence). This CDR3 has 14 residues. The junction had 9 bases not matched to a gene; V was cut back by 4 bases and J by 7 bases. The DNA of the CDR3 is TGTGCCAGCAGCGTACAGGGGGCGGGAAGGGAGCAGTACTTC. Translation: CASSVQGAGREQYF. Supplemented by reference TRBV5-4 and TRBJ2-7, the full variable domain reads ETGVTQSPTHLIKTRGQQVTLRCSSQSGHNTVSWYQQALGQGPQFIFQYYREEENGRGNFPPRFSGLQFPNYSSELNVNALELDDSALYLCASSVQGAGREQYFGPGTRLTVT.

V is TRBV9 and J is TRBJ1-3; D gene ambiguous. V lost 3 bases to trimming and J lost 4 bases, with 5 bases between them. The CDR3 covers 12 residues. CDR1 and CDR2 (germline): SGDLS, YYNGEE. The CDR3 is CASSDPGNTIYF. CDR3 nucleotide sequence: TGTGCCAGCAGCGATCCAGGAAACACCATATATTTT. Complete variable domain (other parts from reference TRBV9 and TRBJ1-3): DSGVTQTPKHLITATGQRVTLRCSPRSGDLSVYWYQQSLDQGLQFLIQYYNGEERAKGNILERFSAQQFPDLHSELNLSSLELGDSALYFCASSDPGNTIYFGEGSWLTVV.

This chain joins TRBV18 and TRBJ1-2; no clear D gene. V was pared by 1 base and J by 0 bases, with 9 bases between. Germline CDR1 reads KGHSH; CDR2 reads LQKENI. This CDR3 has 15 residues. In DNA form, the CDR3 reads TGTGCCAGCTCACCACAGGAGGGATCTAACTATGGCTACACCTTC. It codes for CASSPQEGSNYGYTF.

The genes are TRBV25-1 and TRBJ1-2; TRBD1 agrees at 9 bases. Germline CDR1 and CDR2: MGHDK and SYGVNS. The V segment lost 7 bases and the J segment 5 bases; nucleotides outside the gene matches: 5. CDR3 length: 13 amino acids. Written as DNA, the CDR3 is TGTGCCAGCATGAAACAGGGGGCGTATGGCTACACCTTC. This translates into CASMKQGAYGYTF.

The chain uses TRBV5-1 and TRBJ2-1; D not resolved. The V and J ends lost 1 base and 6 bases respectively, with 11 bases between them. The CDR3 runs 14 residues. Germline V lookup: CDR1 SGHRS, CDR2 YFSETQ. The CDR3 sequence is CASSLPSGSNEQFF. Written as DNA, the CDR3 is TGCGCCAGCAGCTTGCCGTCAGGTAGCAATGAGCAGTTCTTC.

The chain is built from TRBV28 and TRBJ2-7, with 7 bases aligning to TRBD1. Germline V gene sequence: CDR1 MDHEN, CDR2 SYDVKM. The V gene end was trimmed by 4 bases and the J gene end by 2 bases; junction bases not matched to a gene: 11. CDR3 length: 16 amino acids. The CDR3: CASSSGWDRKAYEQYF. CDR3 DNA sequence: TGTGCCAGCAGTTCTGGTTGGGACAGAAAAGCCTACGAGCAGTACTTC.

The chain uses TRBV6-4 and TRBJ2-3, with D tentatively TRBD1 (6 bases). CDR1 is MRHNA, CDR2 SNTAGT, per germline. Trimming cost V 5 bases and J 4 bases, with 13 bases left between them. This CDR3 is built from 14 residues. CDR3 sequence reads: CASSTGPGADTQYF. In DNA form, the CDR3 reads TGTGCCAGCAGTACCGGGCCAGGGGCAGATACGCAGTATTTT.